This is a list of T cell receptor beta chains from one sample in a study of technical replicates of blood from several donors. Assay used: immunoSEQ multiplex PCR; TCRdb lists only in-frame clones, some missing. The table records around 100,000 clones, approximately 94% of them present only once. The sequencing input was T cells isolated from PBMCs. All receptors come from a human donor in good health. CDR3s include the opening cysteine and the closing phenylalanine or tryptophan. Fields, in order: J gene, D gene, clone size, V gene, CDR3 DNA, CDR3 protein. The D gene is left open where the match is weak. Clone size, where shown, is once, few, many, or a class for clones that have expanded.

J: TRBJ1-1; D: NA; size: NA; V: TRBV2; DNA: TGTGCCAGCAGGGTAGACAGGACGAACACTGAAGCTTTCTTT; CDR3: CASRVDRTNTEAFF
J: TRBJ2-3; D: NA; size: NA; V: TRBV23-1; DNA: TGCGCCAGCAACCCAGCGCCCAGCACAGATACGCAGTATTTT; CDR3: CASNPAPSTDTQYF
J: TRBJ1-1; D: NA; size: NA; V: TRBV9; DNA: TGTGCCAGCAGCGTTTCTTACGGTGACACTGAAGCTTTCTTT; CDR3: CASSVSYGDTEAFF
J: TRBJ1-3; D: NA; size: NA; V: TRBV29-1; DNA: TGCAGCGTTAACACCCTCTCTGGAAACACCATATATTTT; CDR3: CSVNTLSGNTIYF
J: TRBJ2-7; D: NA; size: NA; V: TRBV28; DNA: TGTGCCAGCAGTTACCTACTAGGTTCCTACGAGCAGTACTTC; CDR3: CASSYLLGSYEQYF
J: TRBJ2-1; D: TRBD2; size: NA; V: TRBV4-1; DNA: TGCGCCAGCAGCCAAGAGTCTGGCGGGAGGGCCTTTGAGCAGTTCTTC; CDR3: CASSQESGGRAFEQFF
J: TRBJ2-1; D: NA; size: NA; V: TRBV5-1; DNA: TGCGCCAGCAGCTTCTTTGTGGACACTCCGAATACCCTCGACAATGAGCAGTTCTTC; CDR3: CASSFFVDTPNTLDNEQFF
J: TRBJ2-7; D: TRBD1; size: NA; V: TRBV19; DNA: TGTGCCAGTAGTTGGGACAGGGGTTACGAGCAGTACTTC; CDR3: CASSWDRGYEQYF
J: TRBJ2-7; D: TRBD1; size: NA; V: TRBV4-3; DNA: TGCGCCAGCAGCCCAGGGGACAGGGGTCCCTACGAGCAGTACTTC; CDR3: CASSPGDRGPYEQYF
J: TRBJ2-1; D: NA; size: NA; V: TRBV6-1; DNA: TGTGCCAGCAGTGAATCTACTGGAGCTTACAATGAGCAGTTCTTC; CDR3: CASSESTGAYNEQFF
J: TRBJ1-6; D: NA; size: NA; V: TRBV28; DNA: TGTGCCAGCAGTTTACTGTATTCACCCCTCCACTTT; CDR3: CASSLLYSPLHF
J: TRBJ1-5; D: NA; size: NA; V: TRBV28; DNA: TGTGCCAGCAGTTTCCCAATGAGCAATCAGCCCCAGCATTTT; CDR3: CASSFPMSNQPQHF
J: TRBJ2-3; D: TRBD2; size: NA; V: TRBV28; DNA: TGTGCCAGCAGCCTTAGACTAGCGGGTTACACAGATACGCAGTATTTT; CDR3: CASSLRLAGYTDTQYF
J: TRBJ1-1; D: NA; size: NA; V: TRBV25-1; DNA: TGTGCCAGCAGTGAGGGAGGGATGAACACTGAAGCTTTCTTT; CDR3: CASSEGGMNTEAFF
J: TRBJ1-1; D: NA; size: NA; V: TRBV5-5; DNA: TGTGCCAGCAGCCCCAGGGGGAACACTGAAGCTTTCTTT; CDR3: CASSPRGNTEAFF
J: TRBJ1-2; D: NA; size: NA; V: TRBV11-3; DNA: TGTGCCAGCAGCTTTCTCCAGGGGCTAGCTAACTATGGCTACACCTTC; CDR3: CASSFLQGLANYGYTF
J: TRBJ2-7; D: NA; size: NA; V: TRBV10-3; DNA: TGTGCCAGCAGAAGCAACTACGAGCAGTACTTC; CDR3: CASRSNYEQYF
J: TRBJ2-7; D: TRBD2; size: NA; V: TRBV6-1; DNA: TGTGCCAGCAGCATTCTAGCGGGAGGCCCCTACGAGCAGTACTTC; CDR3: CASSILAGGPYEQYF
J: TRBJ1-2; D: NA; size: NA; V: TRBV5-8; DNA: TGTGCCAGCAGCTCAGGGATGGGGTTCGATTATGGCTACACCTTC; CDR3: CASSSGMGFDYGYTF
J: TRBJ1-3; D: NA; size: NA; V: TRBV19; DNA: TGTGCCAGTAGTACGAACAGTGAGGGAAACACCATATATTTT; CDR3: CASSTNSEGNTIYF
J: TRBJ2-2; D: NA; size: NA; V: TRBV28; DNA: TGTGCCATACATCCAGGGGGGCCCGGGGAGCTGTTTTTT; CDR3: CAIHPGGPGELFF
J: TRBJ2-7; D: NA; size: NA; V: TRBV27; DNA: TGTGCCAGCAGTTTTTCCCACGGAGGGTCTAGTGAGCAGTACTTC; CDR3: CASSFSHGGSSEQYF
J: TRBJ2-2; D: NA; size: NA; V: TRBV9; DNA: TGTGCCAGCAGCTTTAGCGCTATGGCCGGGGAGCTGTTTTTT; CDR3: CASSFSAMAGELFF
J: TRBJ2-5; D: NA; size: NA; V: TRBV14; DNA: TGTGCCAGCAGCCAAGATTGGGGGAGGACAGAGACCCAGTACTTC; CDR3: CASSQDWGRTETQYF
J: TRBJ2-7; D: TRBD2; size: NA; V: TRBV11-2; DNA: TGTGCCAGCAGCCTTAGCGGGACTATATACGAGCAGTACTTC; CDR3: CASSLSGTIYEQYF
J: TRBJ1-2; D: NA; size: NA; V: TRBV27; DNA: TGTGCCAGCAGTTTAGGGGGGATAGTAAACTATGGCTACACCTTC; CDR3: CASSLGGIVNYGYTF
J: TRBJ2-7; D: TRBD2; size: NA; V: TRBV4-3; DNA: TGCGCCAGCAGCCAAGATGCGGTAGCGGGAGATTTGCGGACCTACGAGCAGTACTTC; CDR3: CASSQDAVAGDLRTYEQYF
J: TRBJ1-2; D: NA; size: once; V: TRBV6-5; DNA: TGTGCCAGCAGGCAGGCGGGGGATGGCTACACCTTC; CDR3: CASRQAGDGYTF
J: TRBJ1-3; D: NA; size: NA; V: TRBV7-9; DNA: TGTGCCAGCAGCTTAGGGACTTACTCTGGAAACACCATATATTTT; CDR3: CASSLGTYSGNTIYF
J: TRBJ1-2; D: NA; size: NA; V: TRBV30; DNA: TGTGCCTGGAACCCGGACAGTGTAGTGTACGGCTACACCTTC; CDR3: CAWNPDSVVYGYTF
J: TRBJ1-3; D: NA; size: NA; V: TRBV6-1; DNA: TGTGCCAGCAGTGTGACGGAGGATTCTGGAAACACCATATATTTT; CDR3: CASSVTEDSGNTIYF
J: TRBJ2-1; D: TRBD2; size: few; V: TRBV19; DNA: TGTGCCAGTAAGACTAGCGGGAGTAATGAGCAGTTCTTC; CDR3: CASKTSGSNEQFF
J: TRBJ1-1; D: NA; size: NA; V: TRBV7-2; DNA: TGTGCCAGCAGCTTAAGTAATTGGACAAGAATGAACACTGAAGCTTTCTTT; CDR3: CASSLSNWTRMNTEAFF
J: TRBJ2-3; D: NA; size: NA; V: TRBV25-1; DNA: TGTGCCAGCAGTGAAATACCTACAGAACCTAGCACAGATACGCAGTATTTT; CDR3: CASSEIPTEPSTDTQYF
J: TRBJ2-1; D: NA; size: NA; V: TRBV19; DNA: TGTGCCAGTAGTATAGAGACAGACAATGAGCAGTTCTTC; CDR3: CASSIETDNEQFF
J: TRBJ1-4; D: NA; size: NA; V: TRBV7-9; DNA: TGTGCCAGCAGCTTAGCAAACAGGGAAGGAAAACTGTTTTTT; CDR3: CASSLANREGKLFF
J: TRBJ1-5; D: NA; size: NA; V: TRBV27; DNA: TGTGCCAGCAAGGGAGGAACAGACAATCAGCCCCAGCATTTT; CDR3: CASKGGTDNQPQHF
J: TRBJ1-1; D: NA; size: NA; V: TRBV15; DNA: TGTGCCACCAGCAGGGGTACGGGGGGGACTGAAGCTTTCTTT; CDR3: CATSRGTGGTEAFF
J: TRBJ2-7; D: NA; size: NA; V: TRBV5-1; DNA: TGCGCCAGCAGCTTGGGTTCTGGAGGCACCTACGAGCAGTACTTC; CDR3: CASSLGSGGTYEQYF
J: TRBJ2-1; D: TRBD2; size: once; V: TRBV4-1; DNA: TGCGCCAGCAGCCAAGAGGACTTCGAGCGGGAGGGAAATGAGCAGTTCTTC; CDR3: CASSQEDFEREGNEQFF
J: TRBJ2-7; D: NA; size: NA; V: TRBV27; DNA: TGTGCCAGCAGTTTAGGCAGGGGAAACGAGCAGTACTTC; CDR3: CASSLGRGNEQYF
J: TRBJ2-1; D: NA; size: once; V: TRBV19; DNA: TGTGCCAGTGGCTGGGGGCCAGACCGGGGCAATGAGCAGTTCTTC; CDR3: CASGWGPDRGNEQFF
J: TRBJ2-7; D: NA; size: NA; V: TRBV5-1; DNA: TGCGCCAGCAGCTTCCAAGACGGGGGAAGGGACGAGCAGTACTTC; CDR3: CASSFQDGGRDEQYF
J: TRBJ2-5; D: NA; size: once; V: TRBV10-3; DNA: TGTGCCATCAGTGGGGCAGGGCGAGAGACCCAGTACTTC; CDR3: CAISGAGRETQYF
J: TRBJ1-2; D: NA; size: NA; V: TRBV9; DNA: TGTGCCAGCAGCGTAGTTAGTAGTAACAGCTATGGCTACACCTTC; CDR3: CASSVVSSNSYGYTF
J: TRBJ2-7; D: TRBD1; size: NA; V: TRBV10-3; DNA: TGTGCCATCAGTGAGGGGGGGACAGGACATTTAGGTGAGCAGTACTTC; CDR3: CAISEGGTGHLGEQYF
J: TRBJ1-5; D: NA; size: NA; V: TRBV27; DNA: TGTGCCAGCAGTCCCACATGGGGCGGTCATTCCAATCAGCCCCAGCATTTT; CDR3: CASSPTWGGHSNQPQHF
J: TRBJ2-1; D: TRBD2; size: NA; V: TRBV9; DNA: TGTGCCAGCAGCCTAGGACTAGCGGGGACCAATGAGCAGTTCTTC; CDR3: CASSLGLAGTNEQFF
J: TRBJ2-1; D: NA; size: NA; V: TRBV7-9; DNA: TGTGCCAGCAGCCCCGGGGGCTACAATGAGCAGTTCTTC; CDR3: CASSPGGYNEQFF
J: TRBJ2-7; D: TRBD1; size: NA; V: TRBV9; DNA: TGTGCCAGCAGCGGCGGGACAGGCCTCTACGAGCAGTACTTC; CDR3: CASSGGTGLYEQYF
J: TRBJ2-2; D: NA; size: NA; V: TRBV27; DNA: TGTGCCAGCAGCGCACCACAGGGACGGCATGGAGCGAGGCCCGGGGAGCTGTTTTTT; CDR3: CASSAPQGRHGARPGELFF
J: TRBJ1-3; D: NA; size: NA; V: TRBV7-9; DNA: TGTGCCAGCAGCCTGGAAAGGACAGCCTCTGGAAACACCATATATTTT; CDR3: CASSLERTASGNTIYF
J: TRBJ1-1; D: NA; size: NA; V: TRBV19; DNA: TGTGCCAGCGGGACTCTTATGAACACTGAAGCTTTCTTT; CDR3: CASGTLMNTEAFF
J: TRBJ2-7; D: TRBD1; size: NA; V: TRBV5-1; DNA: TGCGCCAGCAGCCCGCGACAGGGACCCTACGAGCAGTACTTC; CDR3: CASSPRQGPYEQYF
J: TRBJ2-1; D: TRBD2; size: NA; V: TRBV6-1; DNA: TGTGCCAGCAGTGTGAGCGGGAGCAGTCGGAATGAGCAGTTCTTC; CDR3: CASSVSGSSRNEQFF
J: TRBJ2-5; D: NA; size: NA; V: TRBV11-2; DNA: TGTGCCAGCAGCTTAGAGCTAGCGGAGACCCAGTACTTC; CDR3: CASSLELAETQYF
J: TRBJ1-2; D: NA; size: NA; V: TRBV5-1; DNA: TGCGCCAGCAGCTTTTCCGACACGAACGATGGCTACACCTTC; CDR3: CASSFSDTNDGYTF
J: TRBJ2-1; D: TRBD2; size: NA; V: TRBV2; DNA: TGTGCCAGCACGAGGACTAGCGGGAGAGGGAATGAGCAGTTCTTC; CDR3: CASTRTSGRGNEQFF
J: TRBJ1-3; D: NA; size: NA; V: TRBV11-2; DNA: TGTGCCAGCAGGCGGCCTGGCGGTAGTTTAGACACCATATATTTT; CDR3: CASRRPGGSLDTIYF